These 8 T cell receptor beta chains were sequenced from one sample in a study of blood T cell repertoires in COVID-19. Using immunoSEQ multiplex PCR, the repertoire was profiled, and TCRdb retains in-frame clones only, with some absent. Of hundreds of thousands of clones in the sample, 70% to 90% are singletons; the top ten hold about 12%. Sequencing was carried out using peripheral blood. These receptors originate from a woman aged 18-30 years who had recovered from COVID-19.

This clone was found once. The CDR3 sequence is CASSVDGGLYGYTF. CDR3 coding DNA: TGTGCCAGCAGCGTGGACGGAGGTCTCTATGGCTACACCTTC. The rearrangement links TRBV9 to TRBJ1-2; D is unresolved. Germline CDR1 is SGDLS and CDR2 is YYNGEE. This CDR3 has 14 amino acids. The V end lost 2 bases, the J end lost 4 bases, and 12 bases lay between the germline ends.

This chain links TRBV27 with TRBJ1-2; 9 bases are shared with TRBD1. V dropped 1 base and J dropped 4; count of bases not matched to a gene: 7. The CDR3 is 16 amino acids. Germline CDR1 is MNHEY and CDR2 is SMNVEV (reference sequence). The CDR3 nucleotides read TGTGCCAGCAGTTTATTGGGACAGGGAGGCTTCTATGGCTACACCTTC. This gives the protein CASSLLGQGGFYGYTF.

J is TRBJ1-2 and V is TRBV6-5; possibly TRBD1 for D (6 bases). V was cut by 4 bases and J by 5 bases, with 11 bases left in between. Germline CDR1 reads MNHEY; CDR2 reads SVGAGI. This CDR3 has 13 amino acids. CDR3 in amino acids: CASSSGTLYGYTF. In DNA, the CDR3 is TGTGCCAGCAGTTCCGGGACACTTTATGGCTACACCTTC.

This sequence joins TRBV7-9 and TRBJ1-4; D is uncertain. CDR1 is SEHNR, CDR2 FQNEAQ, per germline (reference sequence). With 1 base removed from V and 1 base from J, the gap between germline ends came to 7 bases. The CDR3 extends over 15 amino acids. The CDR3 loop reads CASSLGSVTNEKLFF. Written as DNA, the CDR3 is TGTGCCAGCAGCTTAGGATCAGTAACTAATGAAAAACTGTTTTTT.

The rearrangement joins TRBV28 to TRBJ2-2; 7 nucleotides agree with TRBD2. This CDR3 contains 16 residues. With 7 bases clipped from V and 0 bases from J, the junction kept 8 bases outside the gene matches. Germline CDR1 and CDR2: MDHEN and SYDVKM. The CDR3 region is CASNHGGVSNTGELFF. The CDR3 nucleotides read TGTGCCAGCAACCATGGGGGGGTCTCGAACACCGGGGAGCTGTTTTTT. Full variable domain (outside the CDR3, taken from reference TRBV28 and TRBJ2-2): DVKVTQSSRYLVKRTGEKVFLECVQDMDHENMFWYRQDPGLGLRLIYFSYDVKMKEKGDIPEGYSVSREKKERFSLILESASTNQTSMYLCASNHGGVSNTGELFFGEGSRLTVL.

This chain joins TRBV7-6 and TRBJ1-3, with D possibly being TRBD1 (5 bases). V lost 4 bases to trimming and J lost 4 bases, with 20 bases between them. Germline loops: CDR1 SGHVS, CDR2 FNYEAQ. The CDR3 totals 17 residues. The CDR3 region has the DNA TGTGCCAGCAGCTCGACTACATCGGGGGTCCTAGGAAACACCATATATTTT. Encoded protein: CASSSTTSGVLGNTIYF.

This clone was observed a few times. The gene calls are TRBV9 and TRBJ1-2; 7 bases map to TRBD1. The CDR3 has 12 amino acids. Trimming took 3 bases from V and 4 from J; bases not matched to a gene: 0. CDR1 and CDR2 (germline): SGDLS, YYNGEE. The CDR3 reads CASSGTGYGYTF. The CDR3 DNA follows: TGTGCCAGCAGCGGGACAGGCTATGGCTACACCTTC.

The CDR3 sequence: CASRGQGRFEQFF. The CDR3 DNA sequence: TGTGCCAGTAGAGGACAGGGTCGTTTTGAGCAGTTCTTC. The V and J genes are TRBV19 and TRBJ2-1, with 8 bases matching TRBD1. This CDR3 has 13 residues. CDR1 is LNHDA, CDR2 SQIVND, per germline (reference sequence). The V segment lost 6 bases and the J segment 9 bases; nucleotides outside the gene matches: 7.